This is a list of T cell receptor beta chains from one sample in a study of cytomegalovirus exposure and HLA in healthy donors. Here immunoSEQ multiplex PCR was the method, and the copy in TCRdb shows in-frame clones only, minus some. The table includes 120,000 to 150,000 clones, approximately 84% detected once. The sample comprised PBMCs. The receptors come from a woman aged 40 to 50 in good health and CMV-seronegative. Each CDR3 is given with its conserved first and last residue. Fields, in order: clone size, J gene, D gene, V gene, CDR3 DNA, CDR3 protein. A D gene is named only where the DNA matches it firmly. The size of a clone is reported for some rows only, either as once, few or many, or as a class for expanded clones.

size: few
J: TRBJ1-2
D: NA
V: TRBV27
DNA: TGTGCCAGCAGTTTGGATTCCTCCGGCACAGGGCCTTTCAGGGGCTACACCTTC
CDR3: CASSLDSSGTGPFRGYTF

size: NA
J: TRBJ1-5
D: TRBD1
V: TRBV23-1
DNA: TGCGCCAGCTTATCTTCAGGACAGGTAGGTCAGCCCCAGCATTTT
CDR3: CASLSSGQVGQPQHF

size: NA
J: TRBJ2-5
D: TRBD2
V: TRBV27
DNA: TGTGCCAGCCACCTAGCGGGAGAAGAGACCCAGTACTTC
CDR3: CASHLAGEETQYF

size: NA
J: TRBJ2-2
D: NA
V: TRBV18
DNA: TGTGCCAGCTCACCTAGGGAGCGCTCGGAGCTGTTTTTT
CDR3: CASSPRERSELFF

size: NA
J: TRBJ2-7
D: NA
V: TRBV21-1
DNA: TGTGCCAGCAGCAAGGACACCTACGAGCAGTACTTC
CDR3: CASSKDTYEQYF

size: NA
J: TRBJ2-5
D: TRBD1
V: TRBV27
DNA: TGTGCCAGCAGTTTATTACCGGGACAGGGACTCCAAGAGACCCAGTACTTC
CDR3: CASSLLPGQGLQETQYF

size: NA
J: TRBJ2-5
D: TRBD2
V: TRBV6-8
DNA: TGTGCCAGCAGCCTACTCGAATGGGTAGCGGGAGTTAAGATAGAGACCCAGTACTTC
CDR3: CASSLLEWVAGVKIETQYF

size: NA
J: TRBJ2-4
D: NA
V: TRBV7-2
DNA: TGTGCCAGCAGCTTTGCAGAGAGGGACATTCAGTACTTC
CDR3: CASSFAERDIQYF

size: NA
J: TRBJ1-5
D: NA
V: TRBV4-1
DNA: TGCGCCAGCAGCCGAGCATTAGTTAATCAGCCCCAGCATTTT
CDR3: CASSRALVNQPQHF

size: few
J: TRBJ2-7
D: NA
V: TRBV15
DNA: TGTGCCACCAGCAGAGATGGAGACTACCGCTTTCAGCAGTACTTC
CDR3: CATSRDGDYRFQQYF

size: NA
J: TRBJ1-2
D: NA
V: TRBV19
DNA: TGTGCCAGTAGTATACAGGGGTTATTGGGCTATGGCTACACCTTC
CDR3: CASSIQGLLGYGYTF

size: NA
J: TRBJ2-7
D: TRBD1
V: TRBV29-1
DNA: TGCAGCGTTCTCCGTGGGACAGGCTACGAGCAGTACTTC
CDR3: CSVLRGTGYEQYF

size: NA
J: TRBJ2-7
D: NA
V: TRBV5-5
DNA: TGTGCCAGCAGCTTAGTGGGGGGTCCTGCCGGGGAGCAGTACTTC
CDR3: CASSLVGGPAGEQYF

size: NA
J: TRBJ2-1
D: TRBD2
V: TRBV5-1
DNA: TGCGCCAGCAGCGTATCGGGACTAGTATATAATGAGCAGTTCTTC
CDR3: CASSVSGLVYNEQFF

size: NA
J: TRBJ2-1
D: NA
V: TRBV7-9
DNA: TGTGCCAGCAGCCCACCCCGGGATTTAGTCCATGAGCAGTTCTTC
CDR3: CASSPPRDLVHEQFF

size: NA
J: TRBJ1-2
D: NA
V: TRBV15
DNA: TGTGCCACCAGTCCCTATAGGGGGTTGGCGGAGGGCTACACCTTC
CDR3: CATSPYRGLAEGYTF

size: NA
J: TRBJ2-3
D: TRBD2
V: TRBV28
DNA: TGTGCCAGCAACGAGCCGGGAGGGGTTACAGATACGCAGTATTTT
CDR3: CASNEPGGVTDTQYF

size: few
J: TRBJ2-5
D: TRBD2
V: TRBV19
DNA: TGTGCCAGTAGTATGGATCGGCGGGAGAGATCCGAAGAGACCCAGTACTTC
CDR3: CASSMDRRERSEETQYF

size: NA
J: TRBJ2-7
D: TRBD1
V: TRBV4-2
DNA: TGTGCCAGCAGCCAAGCGACAGGGTCCTACGAGCAGTACTTC
CDR3: CASSQATGSYEQYF

size: NA
J: TRBJ1-3
D: NA
V: TRBV29-1
DNA: TGCAGCGTTGTATATAACTCTGGAAACACCATATATTTT
CDR3: CSVVYNSGNTIYF

size: NA
J: TRBJ2-1
D: TRBD2
V: TRBV11-2
DNA: TGTGCCAGCAGCGTTAGACTAGCGGGAGTGGTCTACAATGAGCAGTTCTTC
CDR3: CASSVRLAGVVYNEQFF

size: NA
J: TRBJ2-3
D: NA
V: TRBV15
DNA: TGTGCCACCAGCGCACCCGGGAGAGATTTAGATACGCAGTATTTT
CDR3: CATSAPGRDLDTQYF

size: NA
J: TRBJ1-1
D: NA
V: TRBV7-6
DNA: TGTGCCAGCAGCCCAACAAGAGGGTCGAACACTGAAGCTTTCTTT
CDR3: CASSPTRGSNTEAFF

size: NA
J: TRBJ1-4
D: NA
V: TRBV12-1
DNA: TGTGCCAGCAGCTCAGCGGGGGGCACTAATGAAAAACTGTTTTTT
CDR3: CASSSAGGTNEKLFF

size: NA
J: TRBJ2-1
D: NA
V: TRBV19
DNA: TGTGCCAGTAGTAGGGTATTAGAGGGGGGGGACGGCAATGAGCAGTTCTTC
CDR3: CASSRVLEGGDGNEQFF

size: NA
J: TRBJ2-7
D: TRBD2
V: TRBV27
DNA: TGTGCCAGCAGTTTATCGTCAGTTGGCGGGAGCGTCTTGTGGGAGCAGTACTTC
CDR3: CASSLSSVGGSVLWEQYF

size: NA
J: TRBJ1-5
D: NA
V: TRBV6-1
DNA: TGTGCCAGCAGTGAGACAGGAAAGGCTTATAGCAATCAGCCCCAGCATTTT
CDR3: CASSETGKAYSNQPQHF

size: NA
J: TRBJ2-3
D: NA
V: TRBV6-6
DNA: TGTGCCACCCGTGCCGGTGGAGATACGCAGTATTTT
CDR3: CATRAGGDTQYF

size: NA
J: TRBJ1-3
D: NA
V: TRBV7-6
DNA: TGTGCCAGCAGCTTTAGCGGTTCCTCTGGAAACACCATATATTTT
CDR3: CASSFSGSSGNTIYF

size: NA
J: TRBJ2-7
D: TRBD2
V: TRBV14
DNA: TGTGCCAGCAGCCAAGATGTATATTGGGCTAGCGGGAGACTCTACGAGCAGTACTTC
CDR3: CASSQDVYWASGRLYEQYF

size: NA
J: TRBJ2-4
D: NA
V: TRBV2
DNA: TGTGCCAGCAACGCCGCCGGGAATCTAAACATTCAGTACTTC
CDR3: CASNAAGNLNIQYF

size: once
J: TRBJ2-7
D: NA
V: TRBV5-6
DNA: TGTGCCAGCAGCTTGGGGACTGCGCTCTACGAGCAGTACTTC
CDR3: CASSLGTALYEQYF

size: NA
J: TRBJ2-3
D: TRBD2
V: TRBV28
DNA: TGTGCCAGCAGTCCCCTGAAACTAGCGGGAGGGCCAGATACGCAGTATTTT
CDR3: CASSPLKLAGGPDTQYF